This T cell receptor beta chain was recovered during a study of shared clonotypes between healthy human individuals. TCRdb keeps only in-frame clones here, not all; method: immunoSEQ multiplex PCR. The sample includes 190,000 or so clones, approximately 61% of them seen just once. This clone was counted once. V gave up 3 bases and J gave up 0 bases, with 12 bases separating them. Looked up from germline, CDR1 is SQVTM and CDR2 is ANQGSEA. The CDR3 is 14 amino acids. The sequence was collected from a man younger than 45 in good health. Input material: memory CD4+ T cells sorted from blood. Subset reported: CD45RA-negative fraction. The chain employs TRBV29-1 and TRBJ2-7, with D possibly called TRBD1 or TRBD2 (5 bases each). CDR3 sequence reads: CSVDGGVGSYEQYF. The CDR3 region has the DNA TGCAGCGTTGATGGGGGTGTAGGCTCCTACGAGCAGTACTTC.